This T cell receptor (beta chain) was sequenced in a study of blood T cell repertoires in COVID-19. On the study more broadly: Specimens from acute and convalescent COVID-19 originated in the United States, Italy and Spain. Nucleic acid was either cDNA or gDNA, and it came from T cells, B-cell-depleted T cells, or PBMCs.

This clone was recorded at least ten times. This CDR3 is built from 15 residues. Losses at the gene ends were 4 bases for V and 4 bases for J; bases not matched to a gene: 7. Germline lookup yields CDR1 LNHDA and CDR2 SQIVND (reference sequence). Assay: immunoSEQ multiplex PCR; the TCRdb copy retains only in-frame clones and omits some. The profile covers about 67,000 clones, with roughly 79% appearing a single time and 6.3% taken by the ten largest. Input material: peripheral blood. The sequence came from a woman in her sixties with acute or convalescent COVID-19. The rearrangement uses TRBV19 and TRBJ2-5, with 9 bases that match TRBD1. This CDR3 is CASSTGGQGAETQYF. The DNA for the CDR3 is TGTGCCAGTAGTACTGGGGGACAGGGTGCAGAGACCCAGTACTTC. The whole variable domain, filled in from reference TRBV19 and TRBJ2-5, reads DGGITQSPKYLFRKEGQNVTLSCEQNLNHDAMYWYRQDPGQGLRLIYYSQIVNDFQKGDIAEGYSVSREKKESFPLTVTSAQKNPTAFYLCASSTGGQGAETQYFGPGTRLLVL.